The TCR beta chain under discussion was sequenced for a study of CD8 T cells in Susac syndrome. Notes on the study in general: Clonal expansion was not seen in any Susac syndrome CD4+ T cell repertoire.

The CDR3 consists of 13 residues. Germline assignment: CDR1 SQVTM and CDR2 ANQGSEA. V was cut by 4 bases and J by 7 bases, with 11 bases left in between. Concerning this clonotype itself: Its antigen remains unknown.

After extraction with the RNeasy kit, about 0.45 to 1 ug of the RNA was reverse transcribed using random hexamers. An immunoSEQ multiplex PCR generated amplified TCR beta CDR3 products spanning 54 Vbeta and 13 Jbeta. TCRdb re-called the immunoSEQ multiplex PCR reads through MiXCR, storing one row per CDR3 protein. The sample comprises roughly 200,000 distinct CDR3 sequences, roughly 94% of which are singletons, and around 0.095% rests with the top ten. Negative magnetic isolation gave CD8+ and CD4+ cells; FACS enriched CD8+ TEMRA. The rearrangement links TRBV29-1 to TRBJ1-6; unclear D gene. Sequenced: CD4+ T cells from PBMCs. The sequence was collected from a human donor with Susac syndrome. Here the CDR3 reads CSVGDGRNSPLHF. The CDR3, as DNA: TGCAGCGTTGGAGACGGGAGGAATTCACCCCTCCACTTT.